The rows below give T cell receptor beta chains drawn from one sample of a study of cytomegalovirus exposure and HLA in healthy donors. TCRdb's copy holds only in-frame clones and misses some; the assay was immunoSEQ multiplex PCR. Of around 90,000 clones in the sample, roughly 67% were seen once. The sample consisted of PBMCs. The receptors come from a human donor in good health. Both conserved end residues are part of each CDR3. The D gene is left open where the match is weak. Clone size is shown for a subset of rows, as once, few, many or a class of expanded clone.

D gene	V gene	clone size	J gene	CDR3 DNA	CDR3 protein
TRBD1	TRBV6-5	-	TRBJ1-6	TGTGCCAGCAGTTTGGGACAGGGATCCTATAATTCACCCCTCCACTTT	CASSLGQGSYNSPLHF
TRBD1	TRBV11-2	-	TRBJ2-7	TGTGCCAGCAGCTCCTTTACAGGGGTGGGAAACGAGCAGTACTTC	CASSSFTGVGNEQYF
-	TRBV23-1	once	TRBJ1-1	TGCGCCAGCAGCCCCAAAAGATACCGACTTGGAGCTTTCTTT	CASSPKRYRLGAFF
-	TRBV7-2	few	TRBJ2-2	TGTGCCAGCAGCCAAGCCACCGGGGAGCTGTTTTTT	CASSQATGELFF
TRBD1	TRBV11-1	-	TRBJ1-4	TGTGCCAGCAGCGGTTTGGACAGGGCGGGAGAAAAACTGTTTTTT	CASSGLDRAGEKLFF
TRBD2	TRBV27	-	TRBJ2-7	TGTGCCAGCAGTTTTAATATCCGGCGGGGGGCCTACGAGCAGTACTTC	CASSFNIRRGAYEQYF
TRBD1	TRBV19	-	TRBJ1-2	TGTGCCACCCGGACAGGGGCGGGCTACACCTTC	CATRTGAGYTF
TRBD1	TRBV19	-	TRBJ1-5	TGTGCCAGTAGTCTCGGACAGGGTCCCCAGCCCCAGCATTTT	CASSLGQGPQPQHF
TRBD2	TRBV15	few	TRBJ2-5	TGTGCCACCAGCTTACCGGGACTAGCCACTCGCAAAGAGACCCAGTACTTC	CATSLPGLATRKETQYF
-	TRBV9	-	TRBJ2-1	TGTGCCAGCAGCGTTGGGTGGAGCAATGAGCAGTTCTTC	CASSVGWSNEQFF
-	TRBV10-3	-	TRBJ1-2	TGTGCCATCAGTGAAGCGTTTAACTATGGCTACACCTTC	CAISEAFNYGYTF
-	TRBV10-3	-	TRBJ2-5	TGTGCCATCAGTGATTATGGCAGGGCAGAGACCCAGTACTTC	CAISDYGRAETQYF
-	TRBV19	few	TRBJ1-2	TGTGCCAGTAGTAAGGAGGACAGAAACTATTTCGATGGCTACACCTTC	CASSKEDRNYFDGYTF
-	TRBV19	-	TRBJ2-7	TGTGCCAGTAGTTTTCCCAGGGGCGAAAGCTCCTACGAGCAGTACTTC	CASSFPRGESSYEQYF
-	TRBV7-8	-	TRBJ1-4	TGTGCCAGCAGCCCGCGGGGTTCGTGGGGCGCATCTAATGAAAAACTGTTTTTT	CASSPRGSWGASNEKLFF
-	TRBV7-9	few	TRBJ2-7	TGTGCCAGCAGCTTCGCGCAGGGGTCCTACGAGCAGTACTTC	CASSFAQGSYEQYF
TRBD1	TRBV4-1	few	TRBJ2-2	TGCGCCAGCAGCCAAGATCGGGACAGGGAGAGCACCGGGGAGCTGTTTTTT	CASSQDRDRESTGELFF
TRBD2	TRBV7-2	-	TRBJ2-3	TGTGCCAGCAGCACCATAGCGGGGGGCGGGACAGATACGCAGTATTTT	CASSTIAGGGTDTQYF
-	TRBV19	-	TRBJ1-5	TGTGCCAGTAGTATGGGGCAGGGCGGTCAGCCCCAGCATTTT	CASSMGQGGQPQHF
-	TRBV5-4	-	TRBJ1-1	TGTGCCAGCAGCTTCCGGGCGGGGGACCACACTGAAGCTTTCTTT	CASSFRAGDHTEAFF
-	TRBV30	-	TRBJ1-1	TGTGCCTGGAGTGTACGGCGTCGGGATTCAGCTTTCTTT	CAWSVRRRDSAFF
-	TRBV7-9	-	TRBJ2-2	TGTGCCAGCAGCCTTCGGCCCGAGGCAGGGGAGCTGTTTTTT	CASSLRPEAGELFF
-	TRBV9	once	TRBJ2-3	TGTGCCAGCAGCGCCAGGCAATTGGGCGGGGAGAGCACAGATACGCAGTATTTT	CASSARQLGGESTDTQYF
TRBD2	TRBV5-1	-	TRBJ2-7	TGCGCCAGCAGCCCGACTAGCGGGGGGTACGAGCAGTACTTC	CASSPTSGGYEQYF
TRBD1	TRBV5-1	-	TRBJ2-1	TGCGCCAGCAGCTTGGCCATAGGGGGCCAATACAATGAGCAGTTCTTC	CASSLAIGGQYNEQFF
-	TRBV7-9	-	TRBJ2-3	TGTGCCAGCAGCTTACCTGTCGGGAAAGTGCCTCCCACAGATACGCAGTATTTT	CASSLPVGKVPPTDTQYF
TRBD1	TRBV18	-	TRBJ2-1	TGTGCCAGTCCCAGAGGGGGCCTATACAATGAGCAGTTCTTC	CASPRGGLYNEQFF
-	TRBV7-9	once	TRBJ1-5	TGTGCCAGCAGCTTGGGGAATGGACACAGCAATCAGCCCCAGCATTTT	CASSLGNGHSNQPQHF
TRBD1	TRBV25-1	-	TRBJ2-2	TGTGCCAGCAGTGACCTTAGACAGGGGGGGAACACCGGGGAGCTGTTTTTT	CASSDLRQGGNTGELFF
-	TRBV7-2	-	TRBJ2-5	TGTGCCAGCAGCTTAAATCGCGGACAAGAGACCCAGTACTTC	CASSLNRGQETQYF
TRBD1	TRBV13	-	TRBJ1-3	TGTGCCAGCAGCGGATCCGGGACAGGGGTAGGAAACACCATATATTTT	CASSGSGTGVGNTIYF
TRBD2	TRBV19	-	TRBJ2-5	TGTGCCAGTAGTACTAGCGGGGGGGCAGAGACCCAGTACTTC	CASSTSGGAETQYF
-	TRBV7-9	few	TRBJ1-3	TGTGCCAGCAGCCCGGGCACAGGCAACTCTGGAAACACCATATATTTT	CASSPGTGNSGNTIYF
TRBD2	TRBV7-2	few	TRBJ2-7	TGTGCCAGCAGCTTAGGATGGACCCTCGGGGGGGCCTACGAGCAGTACTTC	CASSLGWTLGGAYEQYF
-	TRBV7-9	-	TRBJ1-1	TGTGCCAGCACCCTAGGGGAGGGGAACACTGAAGCTTTCTTT	CASTLGEGNTEAFF
-	TRBV7-9	-	TRBJ2-3	TGTGCCAGCAGCGCGGGAAAAAGCACAGATACGCAGTATTTT	CASSAGKSTDTQYF
-	TRBV10-3	once	TRBJ1-1	TGTGCCATCAGTGGGACAGAAAACACTGAAGCTTTCTTT	CAISGTENTEAFF
TRBD2	TRBV7-8	-	TRBJ2-2	TGTGCCAGCAGCGAGTCGGGGGGGGGCCTCAGCACCGGGGAGCTGTTTTTT	CASSESGGGLSTGELFF
TRBD2	TRBV5-1	-	TRBJ2-1	TGCGCCAGCAGCATGCCGGAAGTAGCGGGGTTATTAGGCAATGAGCAGTTCTTC	CASSMPEVAGLLGNEQFF
TRBD1	TRBV7-3	once	TRBJ1-5	TGTGCCAGCAGCTCCTCACAGACAGGGGACGGCAATCAGCCCCAGCATTTT	CASSSSQTGDGNQPQHF
TRBD1	TRBV9	-	TRBJ1-1	TGTGCCAGCAGCGCCCGTGACAGGGGTCACGAAGCTTTCTTT	CASSARDRGHEAFF
-	TRBV11-2	-	TRBJ1-1	TGTGCCAGCAGCTGGGGGCGCATGAACACTGAAGCTTTCTTT	CASSWGRMNTEAFF
-	TRBV5-5	-	TRBJ1-1	TGTGCCAGCAGCTTGGGGGGCGGGGCAGGTTGGGGATTGAACACTGAAGCTTTCTTT	CASSLGGGAGWGLNTEAFF
-	TRBV6-5	-	TRBJ1-2	TGTGCCAGCAGTCCTTTCGCCCGGAGCTTTGGCTACACCTTC	CASSPFARSFGYTF
TRBD1	TRBV5-4	-	TRBJ2-3	TGTGCCAGCAGCCGGACGATTAGGGGGACAGGTCGCGGTACGCAGTATTTT	CASSRTIRGTGRGTQYF
-	TRBV7-9	-	TRBJ2-3	TGTGCCAGCAGCTGGGGGACAACAGATACGCAGTATTTT	CASSWGTTDTQYF
-	TRBV4-3	-	TRBJ1-2	TGCGCCAGCAGCCAAGAAACGGGGGTTAACTATGGCTACACCTTC	CASSQETGVNYGYTF
-	TRBV7-2	-	TRBJ2-2	TGTGCCAGCAGCTTAGAGTCAGGCCCGAACACCGGGGAGCTGTTTTTT	CASSLESGPNTGELFF